A selection of T cell receptor beta chains follows, all from one sample in a study of Ad26.COV2.S vaccination and SARS-CoV-2 variants. The data were produced by immunoSEQ multiplex PCR, yet TCRdb's version contains in-frame clones alone and is incomplete. The repertoire has about 680,000 clones, about 90% of them found once; the top ten carry roughly 1.5%. This specimen consisted of peripheral blood, obtained in a trial of Ad26.COV2.S vaccine versus placebo. The receptors here all came from a person aged 18-65 years who received the Ad26.COV2.S COVID-19 vaccine or a placebo. Both conserved end residues are part of each CDR3. A D gene is named only where the DNA matches it firmly. Size is omitted from some rows. Given values are once, few, many or a class for expanded clones.

TRBJ2-1	17	NA	TRBV7-9	NA	CASSLVTQPRSYNEQFF	TGTGCCAGCAGCCTAGTGACACAGCCACGCTCCTACAATGAGCAGTTCTTC
TRBJ1-5	14	few	TRBV6-5	NA	CASRKDWGNQPQHF	TGTGCCAGCAGAAAGGACTGGGGCAATCAGCCCCAGCATTTT
TRBJ2-7	14	many	TRBV3-1/TRBV3-2	NA	CASSFLGRIHEQYF	TGTGCCAGCAGCTTCCTGGGACGTATCCACGAGCAGTACTTC
TRBJ2-5	16	NA	TRBV7-6	TRBD1	CASSFGTGRNQETQYF	TGTGCCAGCAGCTTCGGGACAGGACGAAACCAAGAGACCCAGTACTTC
TRBJ1-4	14	NA	TRBV11-2	TRBD1	CASSSGTGNEKLFF	TGTGCCAGCAGCTCCGGGACAGGGAATGAAAAACTGTTTTTT
TRBJ2-7	15	NA	TRBV15	NA	CATSRRASEVHEQYF	TGTGCCACCAGCAGACGGGCTTCCGAGGTCCACGAGCAGTACTTC
TRBJ2-6	18	NA	TRBV7-7	NA	CASSLHDSDREWSNVLTF	TGTGCTAGCAGCTTGCATGATAGTGACAGAGAGTGGAGCAACGTCCTGACTTTC
TRBJ2-2	16	NA	TRBV4-2	NA	CASNRRGNPNTGELFF	TGTGCCAGCAACAGGAGAGGGAACCCCAACACCGGGGAGCTGTTTTTT
TRBJ2-7	14	NA	TRBV10-3	NA	CAISEGEAGYEQYF	TGTGCCATCAGTGAAGGGGAAGCAGGCTACGAGCAGTACTTC
TRBJ1-2	13	NA	TRBV12-3/TRBV12-4	TRBD1	CASSRDRVYGYTF	TGTGCCAGCTCCCGGGACAGGGTCTATGGCTACACCTTC
TRBJ2-3	13	NA	TRBV14	NA	CASSRTGTDTQYF	TGTGCCAGCAGCAGAACAGGCACAGATACGCAGTATTTT
TRBJ2-2	18	NA	TRBV4-2	TRBD2	CASNAGLAGGHNTGELFF	TGTGCCAGCAACGCGGGACTAGCGGGAGGCCATAACACCGGGGAGCTGTTTTTT
TRBJ2-1	14	NA	TRBV18	TRBD1	CASHPGQSYNEQFF	TGTGCCAGCCATCCGGGACAGAGCTACAATGAGCAGTTCTTC
TRBJ2-5	15	NA	TRBV27	TRBD2	CASSSLAGVQETQYF	TGTGCCAGCAGTTCCCTAGCGGGGGTCCAAGAGACCCAGTACTTC
TRBJ2-4	13	NA	TRBV6-4	NA	CASSADRLGIQYF	TGTGCCAGCAGTGCCGACCGCTTGGGCATTCAGTACTTC
TRBJ1-2	16	NA	TRBV3-1/TRBV3-2	NA	CASSQMAAGPNYGYTF	TGTGCCAGCAGCCAAATGGCCGCGGGGCCCAACTATGGCTACACCTTC
TRBJ2-7	14	NA	TRBV18	TRBD1	CASSPKTGDYEQYF	TGTGCCAGCTCACCTAAGACAGGGGACTACGAGCAGTACTTC
TRBJ1-6	15	NA	TRBV7-8	TRBD1	CASSLSGQINSPLHF	TGTGCCAGCAGCTTATCGGGACAGATTAATTCACCCCTCCACTTT
TRBJ1-1	15	NA	TRBV11-3	NA	CASSLGGPLGTEAFF	TGTGCCAGCAGCTTAGGTGGACCCCTGGGGACTGAAGCTTTCTTT
TRBJ2-2	14	NA	TRBV24-1	NA	CATSDSEATGELFF	TGTGCCACCAGTGATTCCGAAGCTACCGGGGAGCTGTTTTTT
TRBJ1-3	16	NA	TRBV6-1	TRBD1	CASSVHRGSSGNTIYF	TGTGCCAGCAGTGTGCACAGGGGCAGCTCTGGAAACACCATATATTTT
TRBJ1-4	11	NA	TRBV7-9	NA	CASSPDEKLFF	TGTGCCAGCAGCCCCGACGAAAAACTGTTTTTT
TRBJ2-7	11	NA	TRBV24-1	NA	CATSEGYEQYF	TGTGCCACCAGTGAAGGATACGAGCAGTACTTC
TRBJ2-7	14	NA	TRBV5-1	TRBD1	CASSPQGQHYEQYF	TGCGCCAGCAGCCCGCAGGGACAGCACTACGAGCAGTACTTC
TRBJ2-3	15	NA	TRBV11-3	TRBD1	CASSLGQGASDTQYF	TGTGCCAGCAGCTTAGGACAGGGGGCGTCAGATACGCAGTATTTT
TRBJ2-7	15	NA	TRBV7-2	TRBD2	CASRRLAGASYEQYF	TGTGCCAGCAGACGGCTAGCGGGAGCATCCTACGAGCAGTACTTC
TRBJ1-1	12	NA	TRBV29-1	NA	CSVEGRTTEAFF	TGCAGCGTTGAAGGGCGGACCACTGAAGCTTTCTTT
TRBJ2-3	13	NA	TRBV9	NA	CASSVARADTQYF	TGTGCCAGCAGCGTAGCTCGCGCAGATACGCAGTATTTT
TRBJ2-1	16	NA	TRBV7-2	TRBD2	CASSLAASGSGNEQFF	TGTGCCAGCAGCTTAGCGGCTAGCGGGAGTGGAAATGAGCAGTTCTTC
TRBJ1-6	15	NA	TRBV10-2	NA	CASSDPGGPGSPLHF	TGCGCCAGCAGTGACCCCGGGGGCCCAGGGTCACCCCTCCACTTT
TRBJ2-7	13	NA	TRBV2	NA	CASSPQVSYEQYF	TGTGCCAGCAGTCCTCAGGTCTCCTACGAGCAGTACTTC
TRBJ1-2	14	NA	TRBV7-9	NA	CASSPDSRYYGYTF	TGTGCCAGCAGCCCGGACAGCCGGTACTATGGCTACACCTTC
TRBJ1-2	18	few	TRBV7-9	NA	CASSSVTGRVQGNYGYTF	TGTGCCAGCAGCTCAGTCACGGGGAGAGTTCAGGGAAACTATGGCTACACCTTC